This is a list of T cell receptor beta chains from one sample in a study of blood T cell repertoires in COVID-19. Using immunoSEQ multiplex PCR, the repertoire was profiled, and TCRdb retains in-frame clones only, with some absent. This sample has about 190,000 clones, with nearly 90% found just once. The sequencing input was peripheral blood. The source is a man over 45 with acute or convalescent COVID-19. Each CDR3 is given without its conserved first and last residue. Each record gives: clone size, CDR3 length, J gene, V gene, CDR3 protein. Only some rows state a clone size, as once, few, many or a class for expanded clones.

NA	11	TRBJ2-5	TRBV7-8	ASSGGGRETQY
NA	13	TRBJ1-3	TRBV7-2	ASSFTGDSGNTIY
NA	12	TRBJ2-7	TRBV19	ASSIGQGGYEQY
NA	12	TRBJ1-5	TRBV19	ASSTTGVGQPQH
NA	15	TRBJ1-6	TRBV30	AWSVQRGGLLNSPLH
NA	11	TRBJ1-5	TRBV6-5	ASSQGARGPQH
NA	13	TRBJ2-1	TRBV14	ASSQDGGADNEQF
NA	13	TRBJ2-1	TRBV7-2	ASSLTSGAYNEQF
NA	11	TRBJ1-1	TRBV12-3/TRBV12-4	ASSLEGDTEAF
NA	12	TRBJ2-7	TRBV10-1	ASSEPGAGYEQY
NA	13	TRBJ1-3	TRBV25-1	ASRPGHNSGNTIY
NA	11	TRBJ1-1	TRBV7-2	ASSQSAATEAF
NA	12	TRBJ2-7	TRBV28	ASSPGQASHEQY
once	12	TRBJ1-1	TRBV5-8	ASSLGGANTEAF
NA	11	TRBJ2-7	TRBV12-3/TRBV12-4	ASSLGTSYEQY
once	13	TRBJ2-5	TRBV5-4	ASSEMLGRGETQY
once	12	TRBJ2-1	TRBV6-5	ASRLLETYNEQF
once	11	TRBJ1-6	TRBV28	AIKGPGNSPLH
NA	13	TRBJ1-1	TRBV28	ASSFFGRFNTEAF
NA	15	TRBJ1-4	TRBV2	ASSEGRAVATNEKLF
NA	13	TRBJ2-1	TRBV4-1	ASSQSGQGYNEQF
NA	11	TRBJ1-2	TRBV3-1/TRBV3-2	ASSQDPQGGYT
NA	12	TRBJ1-2	TRBV5-4	ASSWGPGDYGYT
NA	9	TRBJ2-1	TRBV20-1	SARPGGEQF
NA	15	TRBJ2-1	TRBV9	ASSVASGGLTGNEQF